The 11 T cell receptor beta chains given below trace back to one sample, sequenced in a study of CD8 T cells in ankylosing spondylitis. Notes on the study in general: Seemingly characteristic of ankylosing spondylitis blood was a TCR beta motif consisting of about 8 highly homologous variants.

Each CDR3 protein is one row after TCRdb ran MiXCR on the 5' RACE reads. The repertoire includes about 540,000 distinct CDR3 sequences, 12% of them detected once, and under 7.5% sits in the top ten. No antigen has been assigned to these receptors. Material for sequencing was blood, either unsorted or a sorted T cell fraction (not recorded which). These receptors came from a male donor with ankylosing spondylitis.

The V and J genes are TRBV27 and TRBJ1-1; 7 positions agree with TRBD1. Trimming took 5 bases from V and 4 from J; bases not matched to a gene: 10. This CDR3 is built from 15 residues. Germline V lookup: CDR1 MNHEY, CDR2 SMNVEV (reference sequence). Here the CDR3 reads CASSTDQTGTTEAFF. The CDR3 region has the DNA TGTGCCAGCAGTACGGACCAGACAGGGACCACTGAAGCTTTCTTT.

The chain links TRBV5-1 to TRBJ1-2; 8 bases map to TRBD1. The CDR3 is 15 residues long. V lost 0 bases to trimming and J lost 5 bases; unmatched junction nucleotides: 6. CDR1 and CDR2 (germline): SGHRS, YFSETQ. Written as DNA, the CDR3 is TGCGCCAGCAGCTTGGTCGGACAGGGCTCTTATGGCTACACCTTC. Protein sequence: CASSLVGQGSYGYTF. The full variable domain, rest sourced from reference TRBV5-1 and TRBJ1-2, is KAGVTQTPRYLIKTRGQQVTLSCSPISGHRSVSWYQQTPGQGLQFLFEYFSETQRNKGNFPGRFSGRQFSNSRSEMNVSTLELGDSALYLCASSLVGQGSYGYTFGSGTRLTVV.

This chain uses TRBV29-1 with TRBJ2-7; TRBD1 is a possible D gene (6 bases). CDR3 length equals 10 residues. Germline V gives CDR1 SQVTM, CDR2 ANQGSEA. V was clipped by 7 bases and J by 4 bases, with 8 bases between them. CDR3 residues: CSAQGYEQYV. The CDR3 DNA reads TGCAGCGCCCAGGGGTACGAGCAGTACGTC.

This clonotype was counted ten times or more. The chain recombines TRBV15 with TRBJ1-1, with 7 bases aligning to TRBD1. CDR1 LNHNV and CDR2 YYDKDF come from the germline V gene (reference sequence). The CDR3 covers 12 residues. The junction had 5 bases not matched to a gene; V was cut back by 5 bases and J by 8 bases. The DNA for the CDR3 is TGTGCCACCAGCCGAAGGACAGGCGAAGCTTTCTTT. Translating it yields CATSRRTGEAFF.

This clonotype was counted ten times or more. The chain's CDR3 is CATSDWRDEGNEQFF. The CDR3 bases are TGTGCCACCAGTGATTGGCGGGATGAGGGCAATGAGCAGTTCTTC. J is TRBJ2-1 and V is TRBV24-1, with D perhaps TRBD2 (6 bases). This CDR3 spans 15 amino acids. In germline, CDR1 is KGHDR, CDR2 SFDVKD. Trimming left V 2 bases short and J 6 bases short, with 13 bases between.

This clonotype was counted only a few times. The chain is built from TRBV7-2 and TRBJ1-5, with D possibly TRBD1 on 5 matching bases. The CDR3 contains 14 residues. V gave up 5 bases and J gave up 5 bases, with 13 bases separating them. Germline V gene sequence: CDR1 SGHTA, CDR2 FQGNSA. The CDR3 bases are TGTGCCAGCAGCCCCGGGGCAGGCCATCAGCCCCAGCATTTT. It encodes CASSPGAGHQPQHF.

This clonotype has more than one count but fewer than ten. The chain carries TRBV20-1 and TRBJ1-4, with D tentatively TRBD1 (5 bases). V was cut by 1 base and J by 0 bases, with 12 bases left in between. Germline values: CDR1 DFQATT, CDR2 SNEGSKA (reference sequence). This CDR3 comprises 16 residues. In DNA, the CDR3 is TGCAGTGCTAGAGGGGACTGGGAAGCAACTAATGAAAAACTGTTTTTT. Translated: CSARGDWEATNEKLFF.

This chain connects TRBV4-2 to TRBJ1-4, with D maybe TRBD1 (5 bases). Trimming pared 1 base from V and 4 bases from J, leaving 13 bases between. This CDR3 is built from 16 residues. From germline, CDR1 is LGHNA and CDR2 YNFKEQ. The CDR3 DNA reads TGTGCCAGCAGCCAAGGGGACGGACTACTTAATGAAAAACTGTTTTTT. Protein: CASSQGDGLLNEKLFF.

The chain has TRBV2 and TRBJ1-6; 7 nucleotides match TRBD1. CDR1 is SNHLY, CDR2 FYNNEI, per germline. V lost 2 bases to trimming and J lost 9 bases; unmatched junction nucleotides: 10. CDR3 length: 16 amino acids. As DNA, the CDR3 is TGTGCCAGCAGTGAAACCAAAGGCAGGGGGTCTTCACCCCTCCACTTT. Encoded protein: CASSETKGRGSSPLHF. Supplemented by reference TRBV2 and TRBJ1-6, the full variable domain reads EPEVTQTPSHQVTQMGQEVILRCVPISNHLYFYWYRQILGQKVEFLVSFYNNEISEKSEIFDDQFSVERPDGSNFTLKIRSTKLEDSAMYFCASSETKGRGSSPLHFGNGTRLTVT.

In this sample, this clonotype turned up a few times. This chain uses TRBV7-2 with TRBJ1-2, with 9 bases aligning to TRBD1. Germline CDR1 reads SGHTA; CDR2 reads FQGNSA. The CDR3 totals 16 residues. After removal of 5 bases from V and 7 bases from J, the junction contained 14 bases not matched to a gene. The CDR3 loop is CASSPGTGPLGVGYTF. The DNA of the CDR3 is TGTGCCAGCAGCCCAGGGACAGGGCCCCTCGGAGTTGGCTACACCTTC.

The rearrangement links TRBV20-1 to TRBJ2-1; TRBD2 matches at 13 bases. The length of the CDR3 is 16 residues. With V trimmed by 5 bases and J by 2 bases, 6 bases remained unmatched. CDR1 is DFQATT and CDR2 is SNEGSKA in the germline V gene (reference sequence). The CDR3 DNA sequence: TGCAGTGCTGCCCGACTAGCGGGAGGTACCTACAATGAGCAGTTCTTC. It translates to CSAARLAGGTYNEQFF.